The 23 T cell receptor beta chains below come from one sample, sequenced in a study of T cells in Graves' hyperthyroidism and ophthalmopathy. RNA transcripts provided the source from which TCR beta CDR3 regions were amplified. HTBI primers were the set used in a first-round RT-PCR of the TCR CDR3. TCRdb used MiXCR to reprocess the multiplex PCR reads, holding one entry per CDR3 protein. The sample records under 450,000 distinct CDR3 sequences, approximately 18% being singletons. The sequenced material came from blood. The receptor source for this set is a woman in her 30s with Graves' hyperthyroidism that later progressed to Graves' ophthalmopathy.

This clonotype came up many times. V gene TRBV6-1 combines with J gene TRBJ1-2; weak D call: TRBD1 (5 bases). Trimming left V 3 bases short and J 3 bases short, with 11 bases between. In germline, CDR1 is MNHNS, CDR2 SASEGT. CDR3 length equals 14 residues. The CDR3: CASSDRGVYYGYTF. The CDR3 DNA reads as TGTGCCAGCAGTGACCGGGGGGTGTACTATGGCTACACCTTC.

This clonotype was counted at least ten times. The chain joins TRBV6-1 to TRBJ1-5; no reliable D call. V was trimmed by 3 bases and J by 0 bases, leaving 3 bases between them. Per the germline V gene, CDR1 is MNHNS and CDR2 is SASEGT. The CDR3 contains 13 residues. The CDR3 protein is CASSDYSNQPQHF. The CDR3 DNA sequence: TGTGCCAGCAGTGATTATAGCAATCAGCCCCAGCATTTT.

This clonotype was seen many times. The V gene is TRBV6-1, the J gene TRBJ1-1; D is unclear. The CDR3 totals 13 residues. V lost 7 bases and J 5 bases, leaving 14 bases between the germline ends. The V gene's germline CDR1 is MNHNS and CDR2 SASEGT. CDR3 region: CASNFYTKTEAFF. In nucleotides, the CDR3 is TGTGCCAGCAACTTCTACACAAAGACTGAAGCTTTCTTT.

The chain links TRBV11-2 to TRBJ1-2; possibly TRBD1 for D (5 bases). The CDR3 consists of 15 residues. Between the trimmed V and J ends, which lost 1 base and 5 bases, there was a span of 14 bases. Germline V CDR1 and CDR2: SGHAT, FQNNGV. The CDR3 spells CASSLGGGTLYGYTF. CDR3 bases: TGTGCCAGCAGCTTAGGGGGGGGTACCTTATATGGCTACACCTTC.

The J gene is TRBJ2-5, the V gene TRBV5-1; 10 positions match TRBD2. CDR3 size: 15 residues. V gave up 7 bases and J gave up 4 bases; unmatched junction bases: 10. Germline V lookup: CDR1 SGHRS, CDR2 YFSETQ. The CDR3 is CASGPSGSGRETQYF. CDR3 sequence (DNA): TGCGCCAGCGGCCCTAGCGGGAGCGGCCGAGAGACCCAGTACTTC.

This sequence joins TRBV6-1 and TRBJ1-2; D gene ambiguous. This CDR3 spans 13 amino acids. From germline, CDR1 is MNHNS and CDR2 SASEGT. The germline V and J ends were trimmed by 6 bases and 8 bases, with 16 bases remaining between them. CDR3 bases: TGTGCCAGCAGCCTACCGCCGGTTGGGGGCTACACCTTC. This gives the protein CASSLPPVGGYTF.

This clonotype was seen at least ten times. The rearrangement uses TRBV7-6 and TRBJ2-5; perhaps TRBD2 as D (5 bases). The CDR3 has 14 amino acids. The ends were cut back, 0 bases at V and 5 bases at J, with 10 bases in the middle. The germline V gene encodes CDR1 SGHVS and CDR2 FNYEAQ. The CDR3, as DNA: TGTGCCAGCAGCTTAGCGGGAGATGGGGAGACCCAGTACTTC. This codes for CASSLAGDGETQYF.

This clonotype was seen repeatedly, ten times or more. This sequence joins TRBV6-1 and TRBJ2-5; TRBD2 aligns across 14 bases. V lost 6 bases to trimming and J lost 4 bases; unmatched junction nucleotides: 4. Germline lookup yields CDR1 MNHNS and CDR2 SASEGT. The CDR3 consists of 15 residues. This CDR3 is CASSPGTSGGETQYF. CDR3 DNA sequence: TGTGCCAGCAGCCCCGGGACTAGCGGGGGAGAGACCCAGTACTTC.

This clonotype was seen more than once but under ten times. The chain combines TRBV7-8 with TRBJ1-4; 8 nucleotides match TRBD1. The CDR3 consists of 20 residues. Germline V lookup: CDR1 SGHVS, CDR2 FQNEAQ. Unmatched junction bases numbered 16, after V lost 4 bases and J lost 0 bases. CDR3 protein: CASSSTGGLWAVATNEKLFF. The CDR3 DNA reads as TGTGCCAGCAGCTCAACAGGGGGATTATGGGCCGTAGCAACTAATGAAAAACTGTTTTTT.

The chain combines TRBV20-1 with TRBJ2-7; TRBD2 agrees at 8 bases. Germline V lookup: CDR1 DFQATT, CDR2 SNEGSKA (reference sequence). With 5 bases clipped from V and 6 bases from J, the junction kept 9 bases outside the gene matches. The CDR3 consists of 13 residues. CDR3 loop: CSAVGGREVEQYF. Written as DNA, the CDR3 is TGCAGTGCTGTCGGGGGGCGGGAGGTCGAGCAGTACTTC.

This chain connects TRBV5-5 to TRBJ2-5; no clear D. The CDR3 loop spans 15 amino acids. V was shortened by 0 bases and J by 5 bases, with 14 bases between the two germline ends. Germline V CDR1 and CDR2: SGHKS, YYEKEE (reference sequence). The CDR3 loop is CASSLETYPRETQYF. The CDR3 nucleotides are TGTGCCAGCAGCTTGGAAACATATCCTCGGGAGACCCAGTACTTC.

This chain links TRBV30 with TRBJ2-7; tentative D call: TRBD2 (6 bases). Deletions cut 4 bases from V and 1 base from J, with 11 bases between. Germline CDR1 and CDR2: GTSNPN and SVGIG (reference sequence). The CDR3 is 13 residues long. The CDR3 coding sequence is TGTGCCTGGACCAGGGAGGAGTCCTACGAGCAGTACTTC. Residues: CAWTREESYEQYF.

V is TRBV7-9 and J is TRBJ2-2; 10 bases are a match to TRBD2. This CDR3 contains 17 residues. Germline CDR1 is SEHNR and CDR2 is FQNEAQ (reference sequence). With 5 bases clipped from V and 5 bases from J, the junction kept 11 bases outside the gene matches. CDR3 sequence: CASSAQKREGRTGELFF. CDR3 DNA: TGTGCCAGCAGCGCCCAGAAGCGGGAGGGCCGGACCGGGGAGCTGTTTTTT.

The sample holds many counts of this clonotype. This rearrangement joins TRBV18 to TRBJ1-1; the D gene is possibly TRBD1 (6 bases). The germline gives CDR1 KGHSH, CDR2 LQKENI. V was trimmed by 3 bases and J by 4 bases, leaving 15 bases between them. This CDR3 has 15 residues. This chain's CDR3 is CASSPGGGRGTEAFF. The CDR3 coding sequence is TGTGCCAGCTCACCGGGTGGGGGGCGCGGCACTGAAGCTTTCTTT.

There are many counts of this clonotype. The chain uses TRBV6-1 and TRBJ1-4, with 8 bases lining up with TRBD1. Trimming removed 5 bases from V and 10 bases from J; junction bases left unmatched: 12. This CDR3 has 15 residues. CDR1 MNHNS and CDR2 SASEGT come from the germline V gene. CDR3 amino acids: CASSPQGAISGKLFF. CDR3 nucleotides: TGTGCCAGCAGTCCCCAGGGGGCTATATCGGGAAAACTGTTTTTT.

This clonotype was recorded many times. The rearrangement joins TRBV2 to TRBJ1-1; TRBD1 matches at 7 bases. Germline CDR1 reads SNHLY; CDR2 reads FYNNEI. Losses at the gene ends were 6 bases for V and 2 bases for J; bases not matched to a gene: 6. CDR3 length equals 14 residues. The CDR3 nucleotides read TGTGCCAGCAGAGCAGGGGGTAGTAACACTGAAGCTTTCTTT. Amino acids: CASRAGGSNTEAFF. Variable domain in full (rest from reference TRBV2 and TRBJ1-1): EPEVTQTPSHQVTQMGQEVILRCVPISNHLYFYWYRQILGQKVEFLVSFYNNEISEKSEIFDDQFSVERPDGSNFTLKIRSTKLEDSAMYFCASRAGGSNTEAFFGQGTRLTVV.

This clonotype was seen repeatedly, ten times or more. This chain joins TRBV9 and TRBJ2-7; 8 bases are shared with TRBD2. Germline V gives CDR1 SGDLS, CDR2 YYNGEE. The CDR3 extends over 15 amino acids. The V gene end was trimmed by 3 bases and the J gene end by 4 bases; junction bases not matched to a gene: 9. CDR3 nucleotide sequence: TGTGCCAGCAGCGCCCCCGGGACTAGTAGGTACGAGCAGTACTTC. Amino acids: CASSAPGTSRYEQYF.

The gene calls are TRBV4-1 and TRBJ1-2; 7 bases line up with TRBD1. Germline CDR1 and CDR2: MGHRA and YSYEKL. This CDR3 has 17 residues. V was pared by 2 bases and J by 2 bases, with 11 bases of the junction left unmatched. The CDR3 loop is CASSQSPAGRGNYGYTF. DNA of the CDR3: TGCGCCAGCAGCCAAAGTCCCGCAGGCAGGGGGAACTATGGCTACACCTTC.

This clonotype was picked up many times. This chain joins TRBV28 and TRBJ2-7, with 15 bases that match TRBD2. Germline V gene data show CDR1 as MDHEN and CDR2 as SYDVKM. Trimming at V came to 4 bases and at J to 3 bases, leaving 10 bases not matched to a gene. The length of the CDR3 is 18 residues. CDR3 residues: CASSSTWTSGRAHYEQYF. In DNA, the CDR3 is TGTGCCAGCAGTTCCACGTGGACTAGCGGGAGGGCACACTACGAGCAGTACTTC.

At least ten counts were recorded for this clonotype. V and J are TRBV10-1 and TRBJ2-3, with TRBD1 matching over 10 bases. This CDR3 contains 15 residues. After removal of 2 bases from V and 3 bases from J, the junction contained 2 bases not matched to a gene. Germline CDR1 is WNHNN and CDR2 is SYGVQD (reference sequence). The CDR3 reads CASSEGTGDTDTQYF. CDR3 coding DNA: TGCGCCAGCAGTGAGGGGACAGGGGATACAGATACGCAGTATTTT.

This sequence joins TRBV14 and TRBJ2-5; possibly TRBD1 or TRBD2 for D (5 bases each). Trimming left V 2 bases short and J 4 bases short, with 20 bases between. Germline values: CDR1 SGHDN, CDR2 FVKESK. The CDR3 is 17 amino acids. DNA of the CDR3: TGTGCCAGCAGCCAACCCTGGAGGCAGGGAATCTTAGAGACCCAGTACTTC. This sequence encodes CASSQPWRQGILETQYF. The full variable domain, completed using reference TRBV14 and TRBJ2-5, is EAGVTQFPSHSVIEKGQTVTLRCDPISGHDNLYWYRRVMGKEIKFLLHFVKESKQDESGMPNNRFLAERTGGTYSTLKVQPAELEDSGVYFCASSQPWRQGILETQYFGPGTRLLVL.

Many counts were recorded for this clonotype. This chain joins TRBV7-9 and TRBJ2-7; 8 nucleotides line up with TRBD1. The CDR3 is 13 amino acids. Germline V gives CDR1 SEHNR, CDR2 FQNEAQ (reference sequence). V gave up 5 bases and J gave up 5 bases; unmatched junction bases: 5. CDR3 DNA: TGTGCCAGCAGCCCGAAGACAGGGGACGAGCAGTACTTC. This sequence encodes CASSPKTGDEQYF.

This clonotype was counted ten times or more. The CDR3 DNA reads as TGTGCCAGCAGTCCGGGACGGAACCTTGTGGAGCAGTACTTC. It specifies CASSPGRNLVEQYF. This sequence joins TRBV6-1 and TRBJ2-7, with D possibly being TRBD1 or TRBD2 (5 bases each). The CDR3 runs 14 residues. Germline CDR1 is MNHNS and CDR2 is SASEGT. V was trimmed by 5 bases and J by 7 bases, leaving 18 bases between them.